The 30 T cell receptor beta chains presented below share a single source sample, sequenced in a study of cytomegalovirus exposure and HLA in healthy donors. PCR employed 60 Vbeta and 13 Jbeta primers. Method: immunoSEQ multiplex PCR; TCRdb's copy keeps in-frame clones and lacks some. The sample lists about 120,000 clones, approximately 74% occurring once. Sequencing used PBMCs. The receptors here all came from a male donor in good health and CMV-seronegative.

As to this clone: Sequence at one end of the junction differs from germline and may be a read error. This rearrangement joins TRBV7-9 to TRBJ1-2; possibly TRBD1 for D (6 bases). CDR1 is SEHNR, CDR2 FQNEAQ, per germline (reference sequence). The CDR3 is 16 amino acids. CDR3 amino acids: CSSSLAGQIRDYGYTF. In DNA form, the CDR3 reads TGTTCCAGCAGCTTAGCCGGACAGATTCGAGACTATGGCTACACCTTC.

This sequence joins TRBV4-1 and TRBJ2-3; 8 bases line up with TRBD2. Germline lookup yields CDR1 MGHRA and CDR2 YSYEKL. The trim removed 2 bases at V and 5 bases at J, leaving 6 bases unmatched. This CDR3 is built from 15 residues. The DNA for the CDR3 is TGCGCCAGCAGCCAATTACGGGGGGGCCGAGATACGCAGTATTTT. It specifies CASSQLRGGRDTQYF.

This clone was detected a few times. The chain is built from TRBV11-2 and TRBJ2-3; 7 bases fit TRBD2. Germline V gene sequence: CDR1 SGHAT, CDR2 FQNNGV. The CDR3 is made up of 15 amino acids. The V segment lost 3 bases and the J segment 0 bases; nucleotides outside the gene matches: 3. The DNA of the CDR3 is TGTGCCAGCAGCTTTCGGGGGGATAGCACAGATACGCAGTATTTT. It encodes CASSFRGDSTDTQYF.

The chain carries TRBV7-2 and TRBJ2-7; perhaps TRBD2 as D (5 bases). The CDR3 runs to 15 residues. Germline CDR1 is SGHTA and CDR2 is FQGNSA. Trimming took off 5 bases at V and 4 bases at J, with 18 bases between the two ends. The CDR3 sequence: CASSQAYSEQYEQYF. CDR3 coding DNA: TGTGCCAGCAGCCAGGCGTATAGCGAGCAATACGAGCAGTACTTC.

The chain has TRBV5-1 and TRBJ2-5; TRBD2 matches 8 bases. Germline-derived CDR1 and CDR2 are SGHRS and YFSETQ. The V and J ends lost 6 bases and 4 bases, in that order; junction bases with no gene match: 8. This CDR3 contains 14 residues. Here the CDR3 DNA reads TGCGCCAGCAACAGGGCGGGGGGTCTAGAGACCCAGTACTTC. Encoded protein: CASNRAGGLETQYF.

This clone was seen more than once but under ten times. The V gene is TRBV30, the J gene TRBJ2-7, with 9 bases that match TRBD1. CDR3 length: 13 residues. Unmatched junction bases numbered 6, after V lost 5 bases and J lost 4 bases. Germline V lookup: CDR1 GTSNPN, CDR2 SVGIG (reference sequence). The CDR3 DNA follows: TGTGCCTGGGCGGTGGACAGGGGTTACGAGCAGTACTTC. It codes for CAWAVDRGYEQYF.

CDR3 coding DNA: TGTGCCAGCGAGAAGGACAGACCATCCTACGAGCAGTACTTC. Its protein is CASEKDRPSYEQYF. The chain has TRBV28 and TRBJ2-7, with D perhaps TRBD1 (6 bases). The CDR3 length is 14 residues. Germline V lookup: CDR1 MDHEN, CDR2 SYDVKM. V shed 8 bases and J shed 1 base, with 15 bases lying between them.

The chain recombines TRBV7-8 with TRBJ2-5; TRBD2 might be the D (6 bases). The germline gives CDR1 SGHVS, CDR2 FQNEAQ. The CDR3 contains 11 residues. The V end lost 7 bases, the J end lost 5 bases, and 8 bases lay between the germline ends. Here the CDR3 DNA reads TGTGCCAGCATGGCGGGGGAGACCCAGTACTTC. It encodes CASMAGETQYF. The full variable domain, rest sourced from reference TRBV7-8 and TRBJ2-5, is GAGVSQSPRYKVAKRGQDVALRCDPISGHVSLFWYQQALGQGPEFLTYFQNEAQLDKSGLPSDRFFAERPEGSVSTLKIQRTQQEDSAVYLCASMAGETQYFGPGTRLLVL.

The chain has TRBV7-2 and TRBJ1-1, with TRBD1 matching 7 bases. Germline V gene sequence: CDR1 SGHTA, CDR2 FQGNSA. The J segment lost 1 base and the V segment lost 5 bases, leaving 4 bases of the junction unmatched. This CDR3 spans 14 amino acids. CDR3 in amino acids: CASSHGTANTEAFF. CDR3 nucleotide sequence: TGTGCCAGCAGCCACGGGACAGCGAACACTGAAGCTTTCTTT.

The chain joins TRBV11-3 to TRBJ2-3; 12 bases fit TRBD2. The V gene's germline CDR1 is SGHNT and CDR2 YENEEA. The CDR3 sequence is 14 residues long. The trim removed 5 bases at V and 10 bases at J, leaving 7 bases unmatched. This CDR3 reads CASSPGLAGNAQYF. CDR3 nucleotide sequence: TGTGCCAGCAGCCCTGGACTAGCGGGGAATGCGCAGTATTTT.

This clone was found a few times. V and J are TRBV7-6 and TRBJ1-1, with 11 positions matching TRBD1. The CDR3 runs 14 residues. V was pared by 5 bases and J by 6 bases, with 5 bases of the junction left unmatched. Germline V gene lookup returns CDR1 SGHVS and CDR2 FNYEAQ. The CDR3 DNA reads as TGTGCCAGCAGCCCGGACAGGGGGCACCCTGAAGCTTTCTTT. As protein: CASSPDRGHPEAFF.

The chain uses TRBV20-1 and TRBJ2-7; no definite D call. CDR1 is DFQATT and CDR2 is SNEGSKA in the germline V gene (reference sequence). This CDR3 comprises 10 residues. Trimming took off 4 bases at V and 10 bases at J, with 11 bases between the two ends. The CDR3 here is CSAKVTAQYF. CDR3 in DNA: TGCAGTGCTAAAGTAACAGCCCAGTACTTC.

The rearrangement joins TRBV4-1 to TRBJ2-2, with TRBD2 identical over 13 bases. CDR1 MGHRA and CDR2 YSYEKL come from the germline V gene. Trimming cost V 1 base and J 2 bases; bases outside gene matches: 7. The length of the CDR3 is 19 residues. The chain's CDR3 is CASSQGTSGRGINTGELFF. The CDR3 DNA sequence: TGCGCCAGCAGCCAAGGGACTAGCGGGAGAGGGATCAACACCGGGGAGCTGTTTTTT.

This clone has just one count. The V gene is TRBV5-1, the J gene TRBJ2-5, with TRBD2 as a possible D gene (5 bases). The closer fit of TRBJ2-7 to the DNA end suggests the J call may be wrong. This CDR3 spans 13 amino acids. Germline V gene sequence: CDR1 SGHRS, CDR2 YFSETQ. CDR3 DNA: TGCGCCAGCAGCTTGGGCGCGGGCTACGAGCAGTACTTC. Its protein product is CASSLGAGYEQYF.

The chain recombines TRBV7-9 with TRBJ2-7; 9 bases line up with TRBD2. V shed 5 bases and J 3 bases; nucleotides not matched to a gene: 5. CDR1 is SEHNR and CDR2 is FQNEAQ in the germline V gene (reference sequence). This CDR3 contains 14 residues. CDR3 bases: TGTGCCAGCAGCCCGGGACTAGCAGGCTACGAGCAGTACTTC. It translates to CASSPGLAGYEQYF.

This clone showed up just once. Other DNA sequences in this specimen translate into the identical CDR3. V usage is TRBV27 and J usage is TRBJ2-1; 11 nucleotides align to TRBD2. The V and J ends lost 6 bases and 7 bases, in that order; junction bases with no gene match: 2. CDR1 and CDR2 (germline): MNHEY, SMNVEV (reference sequence). CDR3 length equals 13 residues. The CDR3 DNA follows: TGTGCCAGCAGCTTAGCGGGAGGGAATGAGCAGTTCTTC. Residues: CASSLAGGNEQFF.

V gene TRBV4-3 combines with J gene TRBJ2-7; 11 nucleotides agree with TRBD1. Trimming removed 0 bases from V and 5 bases from J; junction bases left unmatched: 6. The germline CDR1 and CDR2 sequences are LGHNA and YSLEER. This CDR3 comprises 16 residues. The CDR3 loop is CASSQDLLDRGHEQYF. In nucleotides, the CDR3 is TGCGCCAGCAGCCAAGATCTCCTGGACAGGGGGCACGAGCAGTACTTC.

A word on this clone: The identical CDR3 is also encoded by other nucleotide sequences in the sample. CDR3 loop: CASSPGQNTEAFF. The CDR3 coding sequence is TGTGCCAGCTCACCGGGACAGAACACTGAAGCTTTCTTT. This chain uses TRBV18 with TRBJ1-1, with D tentatively TRBD1 (6 bases). V was shortened by 3 bases and J by 1 base, with 6 bases between the two germline ends. Per germline, CDR1 KGHSH and CDR2 LQKENI. CDR3 length: 13 amino acids.

This chain links TRBV6-1 with TRBJ1-1; TRBD1 matches 7 bases. CDR1 MNHNS and CDR2 SASEGT come from the germline V gene. The CDR3 totals 16 residues. With V trimmed by 1 base and J by 2 bases, 7 bases remained unmatched. The CDR3, as DNA: TGTGCCAGCAGTGAAGACGTACAGGGGCGAAACACTGAAGCTTTCTTT. Translating gives CASSEDVQGRNTEAFF.

This rearrangement joins TRBV7-2 to TRBJ2-4; D may be TRBD2 (6 bases). The V gene's germline CDR1 is SGHTA and CDR2 FQGNSA. V lost 3 bases and J lost 1, with 16 bases in between. This CDR3 region has 17 residues. The CDR3 loop reads CASSFGRTGGAKNIQYF. The CDR3 DNA sequence: TGTGCCAGCAGCTTCGGAAGGACCGGAGGGGCCAAAAACATTCAGTACTTC.

The chain uses TRBV5-1 and TRBJ1-1, with D uncertain. Trimming took 0 bases from V and 4 from J, leaving 7 bases between them. The CDR3 spans 13 residues. The V gene's germline CDR1 is SGHRS and CDR2 YFSETQ. This CDR3 is CASSLAAFTEAFF. In DNA, the CDR3 is TGCGCCAGCAGCTTGGCCGCGTTCACTGAAGCTTTCTTT.

The chain combines TRBV5-1 with TRBJ2-1, with 8 nucleotides matching TRBD1. Germline V gene lookup returns CDR1 SGHRS and CDR2 YFSETQ. This CDR3 is 15 amino acids long. With V trimmed by 0 bases and J by 2 bases, 1 base remained unmatched. The CDR3 here is CASSLVQGAYNEQFF. The CDR3 coding sequence is TGCGCCAGCAGCTTGGTACAGGGGGCCTACAATGAGCAGTTCTTC.

This clone has only one observation. The chain uses TRBV2 and TRBJ2-5; D might be TRBD2 (6 bases). Germline V CDR1 and CDR2: SNHLY, FYNNEI. V was cut by 1 base and J by 5 bases, with 23 bases left in between. The CDR3 consists of 18 residues. The CDR3 DNA reads as TGTGCCAGCAGTGAAGGGAGGGTGGGATCTAGGGAACGGGAGACCCAGTACTTC. Protein product: CASSEGRVGSRERETQYF.

The chain employs TRBV6-1 and TRBJ1-4; tentatively, D is TRBD1 (6 bases). Germline CDR1 MNHNS, CDR2 SASEGT. Trimming left V 6 bases short and J 11 bases short, with 19 bases between. The CDR3 sequence is 14 residues long. CDR3 loop: CASRDPSGQTKLFF. DNA for the CDR3: TGTGCCAGCAGAGACCCCTCCGGACAGACCAAACTGTTTTTT.

The chain carries TRBV27 and TRBJ1-1; D may be TRBD1 (5 bases). The CDR3 is 14 amino acids. Germline CDR1 and CDR2: MNHEY and SMNVEV (reference sequence). With 1 base removed from V and 5 bases from J, the gap between germline ends came to 11 bases. CDR3 in DNA: TGTGCCAGCAGTTTATACCCAGGGTGGACTGAAGCTTTCTTT. Residues: CASSLYPGWTEAFF.

The CDR3, as DNA: TGTGCCAGCAGCTTGTTCAACACAGATACGCAGTATTTT. As protein: CASSLFNTDTQYF. The V gene is TRBV11-2, the J gene TRBJ2-3; D call uncertain. Germline CDR1 SGHAT, CDR2 FQNNGV. This CDR3 region has 13 residues. V dropped 3 bases and J dropped 2 bases, with 6 bases sitting between them.

The rearrangement links TRBV28 to TRBJ1-4; a weak D match, TRBD1 (6 bases). The V gene's germline CDR1 is MDHEN and CDR2 SYDVKM. This CDR3 contains 17 residues. The V end lost 2 bases, the J end lost 0 bases, and 13 bases lay between the germline ends. CDR3 in amino acids: CASSLLLRGPTNEKLFF. Written as DNA, the CDR3 is TGTGCCAGCAGTTTACTCCTCAGGGGACCAACTAATGAAAAACTGTTTTTT.

V gene TRBV10-3 combines with J gene TRBJ1-2; TRBD1 agrees at 8 bases. After removal of 4 bases from V and 4 bases from J, the junction contained 14 bases not matched to a gene. The CDR3 spans 17 residues. Germline V gives CDR1 ENHRY, CDR2 SYGVKD. Written as DNA, the CDR3 is TGTGCCATCAGTGTTTTAGCGACAGGGGATCATTTCTATGGCTACACCTTC. The encoded protein is CAISVLATGDHFYGYTF.

The V gene is TRBV13, the J gene TRBJ2-5, with 7 bases identical to TRBD1. J gave up 7 bases and V 5 bases, and 10 bases lay outside the gene matches. The CDR3 runs 14 residues. Per the germline V gene, CDR1 is PRHDT and CDR2 is FYEKMQ (reference sequence). CDR3 amino acids: CASSPKHPGGTQYF. The CDR3 bases are TGTGCCAGCAGCCCCAAGCACCCAGGGGGGACCCAGTACTTC.

The chain couples TRBV6-5 to TRBJ1-1; D is uncertain. CDR3 length: 16 amino acids. The germline gives CDR1 MNHEY, CDR2 SVGAGI. Trimming took off 2 bases at V and 4 bases at J, with 17 bases between the two ends. In nucleotides, the CDR3 is TGTGCCAGCAGTTACCGGAGGGCTGGGGAGATCACTGAAGCTTTCTTT. Protein: CASSYRRAGEITEAFF.